Sequencing of this T cell receptor beta chain was carried out in a study of T cells after posttransplantation cyclophosphamide. This clone was recorded once. The naive gate required viable CD3+CD4+ or CD3+CD8+ cells with CCR7+CD45RA+CD45RO-CD95-CD27+CD28+ phenotype. In germline, CDR1 is MNHEY, CDR2 SVGAGI. The CDR3 totals 13 residues. V was pared by 10 bases and J by 3 bases, with 15 bases between. Data came from immunoSEQ multiplex PCR; TCRdb stores just in-frame clones and leaves some out. The sample has roughly 32,000 clones; 75% to 95% are singletons. The receptor's source is a woman aged 55-69 years in good health, CMV-negative, and a related stem cell transplant donor. The chain uses TRBV6-5 and TRBJ1-1; a weak D match, TRBD1 (5 bases). The sample was naive CD4+ T cells sorted from PBMCs. CDR3 DNA sequence: TGTGCCACCCGAAGGGGTAGGGACACTGAAGCTTTCTTT. Its translation is CATRRGRDTEAFF.